This T cell receptor (beta chain) was captured by sequencing in a study of blood T cells in healthy people across ages. PCR was performed a second time for about 7 to 12 cycles using a sample-barcoded 5' primer and a J-beta primer mix. The template-switch adaptor, which had 12 random nucleotides, put a tag on each cDNA molecule. TCRdb re-called the 5' RACE reads with MiXCR, one entry per CDR3 protein. The table shows more than 650,000 distinct CDR3 sequences, with about 20% occurring only once. This clonotype turned up a few times. Its target is not known. Study-wide results and limits: Higher diversity, along with more naive CD4+ cells, distinguished long-lived donors from aged donors.

CDR1 and CDR2 from the germline V gene are SGHTA and FQGNSA. There are 16 residues in the CDR3. V dropped 0 bases and J dropped 0 bases, with 9 bases sitting between them. Every sample had a minimum of 6.5 million PBMCs isolated. The extraction recovered at least 5.5 micrograms of total RNA per sample. V and J are TRBV7-2 and TRBJ1-3; D is ambiguous. This TCR was recovered from a man in his 70s in good health. Sequenced: blood. Here the CDR3 reads CASSLAPPYSGNTIYF. In nucleotides, the CDR3 is TGTGCCAGCAGCTTAGCCCCGCCGTACTCTGGAAACACCATATATTTT.